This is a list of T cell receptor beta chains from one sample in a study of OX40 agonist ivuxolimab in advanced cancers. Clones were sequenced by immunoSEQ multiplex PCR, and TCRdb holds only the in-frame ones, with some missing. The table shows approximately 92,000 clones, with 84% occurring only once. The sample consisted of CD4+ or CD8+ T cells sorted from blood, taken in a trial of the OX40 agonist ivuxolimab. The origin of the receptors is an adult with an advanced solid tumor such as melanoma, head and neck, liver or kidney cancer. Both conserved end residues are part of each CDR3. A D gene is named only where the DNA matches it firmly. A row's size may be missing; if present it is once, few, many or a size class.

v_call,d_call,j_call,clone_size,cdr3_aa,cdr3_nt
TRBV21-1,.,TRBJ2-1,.,CASSKPGTSGGCYNEQFF,TGTGCCAGCAGCAAACCGGGGACTAGCGGGGGTTGCTACAATGAGCAGTTCTTC
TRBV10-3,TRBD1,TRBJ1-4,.,CAISERTGPATNEKLFF,TGTGCCATCAGTGAACGGACAGGGCCGGCAACTAATGAAAAACTGTTTTTT
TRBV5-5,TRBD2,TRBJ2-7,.,CASSLLAGTYEQYF,TGTGCCAGCAGCTTATTAGCGGGAACCTACGAGCAGTACTTC
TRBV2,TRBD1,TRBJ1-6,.,CASRSFLGTDNSPLHF,TGTGCCAGCAGGTCCTTTCTGGGGACAGATAATTCACCCCTCCACTTT
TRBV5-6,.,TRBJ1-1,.,CASSFETVTEAFF,TGTGCCAGCAGCTTCGAGACTGTCACTGAAGCTTTCTTT
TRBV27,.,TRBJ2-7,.,CASSGTWEVPYEQYF,TGTGCCAGCAGTGGAACATGGGAGGTCCCTTACGAGCAGTACTTC
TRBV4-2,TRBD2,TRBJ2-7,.,CASSQDLSGRVYEQYF,TGTGCCAGCAGCCAAGACCTTAGCGGGAGGGTCTACGAGCAGTACTTC
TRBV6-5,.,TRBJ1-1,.,CASIRLGQTEAFF,TGTGCCAGCATTCGCCTCGGGCAGACTGAAGCTTTCTTT
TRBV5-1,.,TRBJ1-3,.,CASSLGVSSGNTIYF,TGCGCCAGCAGCTTGGGCGTCAGCTCTGGAAACACCATATATTTT
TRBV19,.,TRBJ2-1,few,CASSPSGWGRDEQFF,TGTGCCAGTAGTCCCTCGGGGTGGGGCCGGGATGAGCAGTTCTTC
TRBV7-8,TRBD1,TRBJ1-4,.,CASSLAGQWGEKLFF,TGTGCCAGCAGCTTAGCGGGACAGTGGGGAGAAAAACTGTTTTTT
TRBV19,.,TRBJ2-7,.,CASSQDSLGRYEQYF,TGTGCCAGTAGCCAGGACAGTCTCGGCCGCTACGAGCAGTACTTC
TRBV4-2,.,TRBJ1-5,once,CASSQDEVGVGQPQHF,TGTGCCAGTAGCCAAGATGAAGTCGGAGTTGGTCAGCCCCAGCATTTT
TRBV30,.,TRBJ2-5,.,CAWSMGGLDGTQYF,TGTGCCTGGAGTATGGGTGGTCTCGACGGGACCCAGTACTTC
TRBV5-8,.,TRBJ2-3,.,CASRLGGRTDTQYF,TGTGCCAGCAGACTAGGAGGGAGGACAGATACGCAGTATTTT
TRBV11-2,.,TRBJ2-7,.,CASSLAQPPPSYEQYF,TGTGCCAGCAGCTTAGCCCAGCCACCTCCCTCCTACGAGCAGTACTTC
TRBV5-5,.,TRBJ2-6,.,CASSSPGGLISGANVLTF,TGTGCCAGCAGTTCCCCCGGCGGGTTAATATCTGGGGCCAACGTCCTGACTTTC
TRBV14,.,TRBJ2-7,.,CASSPGFYEQYF,TGTGCCAGCAGCCCGGGATTTTACGAGCAGTACTTC
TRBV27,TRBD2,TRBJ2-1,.,CASRLWGEGLNEQFF,TGTGCCAGCAGGCTATGGGGGGAGGGCCTCAATGAGCAGTTCTTC
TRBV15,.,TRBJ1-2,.,CATSRLGQSNLNYGYTF,TGTGCCACCAGCAGACTTGGACAGTCCAATCTAAACTATGGCTACACCTTC
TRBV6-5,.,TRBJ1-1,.,CASSYTIAGSSPEAFF,TGTGCCAGCAGTTACACTATAGCAGGGTCTTCCCCTGAAGCTTTCTTT
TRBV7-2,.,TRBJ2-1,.,CASSPGGTDYNEQFF,TGTGCCAGCAGCCCTGGAGGGACAGACTACAATGAGCAGTTCTTC
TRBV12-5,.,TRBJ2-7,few,CASGAGTPTYEQYF,TGTGCTAGTGGCGCCGGGACTCCTACCTACGAGCAGTACTTC
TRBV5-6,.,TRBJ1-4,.,CASSFGVTTGSSYEKLLFF,TGTGCCAGCAGCTTTGGGGTGACGACCGGGTCCAGCTATGAAAAACTCCTGTTTTTT
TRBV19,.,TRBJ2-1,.,CASSIVSDEQFF,TGTGCCAGTAGTATAGTTTCCGATGAGCAGTTCTTC
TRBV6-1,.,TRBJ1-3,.,CASRLQGPGNTIYF,TGTGCCAGCAGGCTGCAGGGGCCTGGAAACACCATATATTTT
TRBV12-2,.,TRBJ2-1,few,CASHPLGSPSGNEQFF,TGTGCAAGTCACCCTCTTGGTAGCCCGTCCGGCAATGAGCAGTTCTTC
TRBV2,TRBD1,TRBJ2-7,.,CATGGTGSYEQYF,TGTGCCACCGGCGGGACAGGGTCCTACGAGCAGTACTTC
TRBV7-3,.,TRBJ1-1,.,CASSPTGMNTEAFF,TGTGCCAGCAGCCCAACAGGGATGAACACTGAAGCTTTCTTT
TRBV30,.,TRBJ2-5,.,CAWKGDPREETQYF,TGTGCCTGGAAGGGGGACCCCCGGGAAGAGACCCAGTACTTC
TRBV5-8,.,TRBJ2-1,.,CASSLGSGWIF,TGTGCCAGCAGCTTGGGCTCAGGCTGGATCTTC
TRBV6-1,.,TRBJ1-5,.,CATKPPAGGGQPQHF,TGTGCCACCAAACCCCCGGCGGGCGGAGGTCAGCCCCAGCATTTT
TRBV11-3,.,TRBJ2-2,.,CASSLGGLANTGELFF,TGTGCCAGCAGCTTAGGTGGCCTAGCGAACACCGGGGAGCTGTTTTTT
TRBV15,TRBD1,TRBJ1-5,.,CATSREGTGGNQPQHF,TGTGCCACCAGCAGAGAAGGGACAGGGGGCAATCAGCCCCAGCATTTT
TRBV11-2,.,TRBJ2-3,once,CASSLNSLGRGDTQYF,TGTGCCAGCAGCTTAAACTCTCTAGGACGGGGAGATACGCAGTATTTT
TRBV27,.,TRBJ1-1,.,CASGLSDGRSTEAFF,TGTGCCAGCGGATTATCGGATGGAAGGAGCACTGAAGCTTTCTTT
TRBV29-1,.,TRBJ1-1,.,CSVEGGFDTEAFF,TGCAGCGTTGAAGGGGGGTTCGACACTGAAGCTTTCTTT
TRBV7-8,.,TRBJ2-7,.,CASSSEGGPNYEQYF,TGTGCCAGCAGCTCGGAAGGGGGACCTAACTACGAGCAGTACTTC
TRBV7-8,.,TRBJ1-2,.,CASSPSRLRDNYGYTF,TGTGCCAGCAGCCCTTCCCGGCTGAGGGACAACTATGGCTACACCTTC
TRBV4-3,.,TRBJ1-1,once,CASSRGYLDTEAFF,TGCGCCAGCAGCCGGGGTTATTTGGACACTGAAGCTTTCTTT
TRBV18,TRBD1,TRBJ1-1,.,CASSLDRGQAEAFF,TGTGCCAGCTCGCTGGACAGGGGGCAGGCTGAAGCTTTCTTT
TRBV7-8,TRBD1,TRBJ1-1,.,CASRTQGGNTEAFF,TGTGCCAGCAGGACCCAGGGGGGAAACACTGAAGCTTTCTTT
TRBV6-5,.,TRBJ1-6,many,CASSYSIEAYNSPLHF,TGTGCCAGCAGTTACTCGATAGAAGCCTATAATTCACCCCTCCACTTT
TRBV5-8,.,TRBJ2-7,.,CASSFGQNYEQYF,TGTGCCAGCAGCTTCGGACAGAACTACGAGCAGTACTTC
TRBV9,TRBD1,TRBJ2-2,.,CASSVSQGTGELFF,TGTGCCAGCAGCGTCTCACAGGGGACCGGGGAGCTGTTTTTT
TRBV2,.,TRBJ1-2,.,CASSGQLNYGYTF,TGTGCCAGCAGTGGACAGCTTAACTATGGCTACACCTTC
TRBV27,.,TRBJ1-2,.,CASSLSLRAQGYTF,TGTGCCAGCAGTTTATCCCTAAGGGCCCAGGGCTACACCTTC
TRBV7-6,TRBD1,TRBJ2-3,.,CASSLAGTGDRDTQYF,TGTGCCAGCAGCTTAGCAGGGACAGGGGATCGGGATACGCAGTATTTT
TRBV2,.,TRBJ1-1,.,CASSEPLNRQKLNTEAFF,TGTGCCAGCAGTGAACCCTTAAACCGACAGAAATTGAACACTGAAGCTTTCTTT
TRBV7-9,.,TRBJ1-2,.,CASSDQGYGYTF,TGTGCCAGCAGCGATCAGGGCTATGGCTACACCTTC
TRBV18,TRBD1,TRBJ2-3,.,CASSPMGQGASDTQYF,TGTGCCAGCTCACCTATGGGGCAGGGGGCTTCAGATACGCAGTATTTT
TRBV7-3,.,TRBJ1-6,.,CASSLPYRSPLHF,TGTGCCAGCAGCTTACCCTATAGGTCACCCCTCCACTTT